A single sample is the source of the 32 T cell receptor beta chains below, sequenced in a study of blood T cell repertoires in COVID-19. Measured with immunoSEQ multiplex PCR; TCRdb has only the in-frame clones, and not every one. The sample includes about 100,000 clones, about 88% of them seen just once. Material for sequencing was peripheral blood. These receptors were taken from a woman of 80 years or more with acute or convalescent COVID-19.

The chain has TRBV27 and TRBJ1-1; 7 nucleotides line up with TRBD1. The J segment lost 5 bases and the V segment lost 6 bases, leaving 6 bases of the junction unmatched. Germline V gene lookup returns CDR1 MNHEY and CDR2 SMNVEV (reference sequence). The CDR3 is made up of 13 amino acids. The CDR3 reads CASSPQGLTEAFF. The DNA of the CDR3 is TGTGCCAGCAGCCCACAGGGGTTGACTGAAGCTTTCTTT.

V usage is TRBV5-4 and J usage is TRBJ2-7, with 7 bases fitting TRBD1. The V segment lost 9 bases and the J segment 3 bases; nucleotides outside the gene matches: 9. CDR3 length: 13 amino acids. From germline, CDR1 is SGHNT and CDR2 YYREEE (reference sequence). CDR3 amino acids: CATNGQGVYEQYF. Written as DNA, the CDR3 is TGTGCCACCAATGGTCAGGGGGTCTACGAGCAGTACTTC.

This sequence joins TRBV6-2 or TRBV6-3 and TRBJ1-1, with D unclear. With 0 bases removed from V and 1 base from J, the gap between germline ends came to 9 bases. Per germline, CDR1 MNHEY and CDR2 SVGEGT. The CDR3 is 15 amino acids. Here the CDR3 DNA reads TGTGCCAGCAGTTACTCGAACTTCGCGAACACTGAAGCTTTCTTT. Translated: CASSYSNFANTEAFF.

The J gene is TRBJ1-5, the V gene TRBV19, with 9 bases fitting TRBD1. Germline-derived CDR1 and CDR2 are LNHDA and SQIVND (reference sequence). The CDR3 extends over 16 amino acids. J was trimmed by 0 bases and V by 4 bases; bases with no gene match: 4. In nucleotides, the CDR3 is TGTGCCAGTAGTACCGGGACAGGGTTTAGCAATCAGCCCCAGCATTTT. It encodes CASSTGTGFSNQPQHF.

The CDR3 DNA follows: TGTGCCAGCAGCTCCATGGTTAGCGGGGGGCCGAAGCAGTACTTC. Translated, it gives CASSSMVSGGPKQYF. This rearrangement joins TRBV5-5 to TRBJ2-7; 10 bases are shared with TRBD2. V lost 3 bases to trimming and J lost 8 bases; unmatched junction nucleotides: 11. CDR1 and CDR2 from the germline V gene are SGHKS and YYEKEE (reference sequence). The CDR3 is made up of 15 amino acids.

The chain has TRBV25-1 and TRBJ1-6, with D perhaps TRBD1 (5 bases). This CDR3 comprises 18 residues. V was trimmed by 2 bases and J by 0 bases, leaving 14 bases between them. Looked up from germline, CDR1 is MGHDK and CDR2 is SYGVNS. The CDR3, as DNA: TGTGCCAGCAGTGAAGGCTACAGGTCGAGCTCCTATAATTCACCCCTCCACTTT. It is translated as CASSEGYRSSSYNSPLHF.

This clone occurred a few times. The V and J genes are TRBV11-2 and TRBJ1-4; D not resolved. The V gene lost 1 base and the J gene lost 3 bases, with 12 bases spanning the gap. The CDR3 covers 16 residues. CDR1 is SGHAT and CDR2 is FQNNGV in the germline V gene. The CDR3 nucleotides are TGTGCCAGCAGCTTAGGGAGGGCAGTTGCTAATGAAAAACTGTTTTTT. Its translation is CASSLGRAVANEKLFF.

This sequence joins TRBV6-5 and TRBJ1-3; possible D gene TRBD1, 5 bases. The CDR3 consists of 15 residues. V was pared by 8 bases and J by 0 bases, with 14 bases between. The germline V gene has CDR1 MNHEY and CDR2 SVGAGI. CDR3 in DNA: TGTGCCAGCTGGGGCACTCCGAGCTCTGGAAACACCATATATTTT. Its translation is CASWGTPSSGNTIYF.

The V call is TRBV18, the J call TRBJ1-6, with D possibly matching TRBD1 (6 bases). The V gene's germline CDR1 is KGHSH and CDR2 LQKENI. The CDR3 spans 15 residues. The germline V and J ends were trimmed by 3 bases and 7 bases, with 13 bases remaining between them. CDR3 nucleotide sequence: TGTGCCAGCTCACCGCTCACAGGGAAGAATTCACCCCTCCACTTT. It yields the protein CASSPLTGKNSPLHF.

This clone was observed a few times. The CDR3 spells CASSQELSSASGNSPLHF. In nucleotides, the CDR3 is TGCGCCAGCAGCCAAGAACTGTCAAGCGCCAGTGGCAATTCACCCCTCCACTTT. V gene TRBV4-3 combines with J gene TRBJ1-6; D remains unclear. The CDR3 extends over 18 amino acids. Deletions cut 0 bases from V and 7 bases from J, with 19 bases between. Germline V gene data show CDR1 as LGHNA and CDR2 as YSLEER.

V and J are TRBV7-9 and TRBJ2-1; 8 nucleotides align to TRBD1. J was trimmed by 8 bases and V by 0 bases; bases with no gene match: 12. This CDR3 has 17 residues. Germline-derived CDR1 and CDR2 are SEHNR and FQNEAQ (reference sequence). The CDR3 region is CASSLALRTGRIDEQFF. CDR3 DNA sequence: TGTGCCAGCAGCTTAGCCCTGAGGACAGGGAGGATCGATGAGCAGTTCTTC.

The chain carries TRBV7-2 and TRBJ2-7; D perhaps matches TRBD2 (6 bases). Trimming cost V 5 bases and J 0 bases, with 11 bases left between them. The CDR3 is 14 amino acids. Looked up from germline, CDR1 is SGHTA and CDR2 is FQGNSA. CDR3 bases: TGTGCCAGCAGCGAGACGCGGGACTCCTACGAGCAGTACTTC. It yields the protein CASSETRDSYEQYF.

A single count supports this clone. The V and J genes are TRBV6-5 and TRBJ2-3; D may be TRBD1 (6 bases). The CDR3 runs to 16 residues. Germline-derived CDR1 and CDR2 are MNHEY and SVGAGI. Trimming pared 2 bases from V and 0 bases from J, leaving 12 bases between. CDR3 region: CASSYLGAASTDTQYF. In DNA, the CDR3 is TGTGCCAGCAGTTACCTGGGGGCGGCTAGCACAGATACGCAGTATTTT.

The gene calls are TRBV9 and TRBJ2-2; the D gene is possibly TRBD1 (6 bases). CDR3 length: 15 amino acids. Looked up from germline, CDR1 is SGDLS and CDR2 is YYNGEE. Trimming left V 3 bases short and J 7 bases short, with 16 bases between. This CDR3 is CASSAQGLGNGELFF. The CDR3 DNA reads TGTGCCAGCAGCGCACAGGGATTGGGGAACGGGGAGCTGTTTTTT.

The rearrangement uses TRBV7-2 and TRBJ1-4, with D possibly matching TRBD1 (6 bases). The CDR3 loop spans 15 amino acids. Germline V gene sequence: CDR1 SGHTA, CDR2 FQGNSA. Between the trimmed V and J ends, which lost 1 base and 8 bases, there was a span of 14 bases. CDR3: CASSLVPGVGEKLFF. CDR3 DNA: TGTGCCAGCAGCTTAGTTCCAGGGGTAGGGGAAAAACTGTTTTTT.

The V gene is TRBV12-3 or TRBV12-4, the J gene TRBJ1-2; no clear D. This CDR3 is 12 amino acids long. Trimming pared 1 base from V and 7 bases from J, leaving 7 bases between. The CDR3 DNA reads as TGTGCCAGCAGTTTAGGGCAAACTGGCTACACCTTC. Amino acid sequence: CASSLGQTGYTF.

CDR3 protein: CASSYQGASDTEAFF. CDR3 in DNA: TGTGCCAGCAGTTACCAGGGGGCGTCAGACACTGAAGCTTTCTTT. The chain carries TRBV27 and TRBJ1-1, with 8 nucleotides matching TRBD1. Trimming cost V 4 bases and J 3 bases; bases outside gene matches: 7. The CDR3 has 15 residues. Germline V gene sequence: CDR1 MNHEY, CDR2 SMNVEV (reference sequence).

For the CDR3, the DNA is TGTGCCAGCAGTTTTCAGAATCAGCCCCAGCATTTT. As protein: CASSFQNQPQHF. The chain links TRBV28 to TRBJ1-5; D unresolved. The CDR3 is made up of 12 amino acids. V dropped 3 bases and J dropped 4 bases, with 4 bases sitting between them. CDR1 and CDR2 from the germline V gene are MDHEN and SYDVKM.

The V gene is TRBV7-3, the J gene TRBJ1-2, with D tentatively TRBD1 (5 bases). V was pared by 2 bases and J by 0 bases, with 16 bases between. Germline V lookup: CDR1 SGHTA, CDR2 FQGTGA. The CDR3 covers 17 residues. As DNA, the CDR3 is TGTGCCAGCAGCTTACAGGGTTCCCCCGTAGCTAACTATGGCTACACCTTC. Residues: CASSLQGSPVANYGYTF.

CDR3 DNA: TGTGCCAGCAGTTTTGGTTGGTCGGGAATCACTAATGAAAAACTGTTTTTT. As protein: CASSFGWSGITNEKLFF. V usage is TRBV28 and J usage is TRBJ1-4; D is unresolved. The CDR3 contains 17 residues. Trimming removed 3 bases at V and 2 bases at J, with 16 bases between. Germline V gene sequence: CDR1 MDHEN, CDR2 SYDVKM.

The V and J genes are TRBV19 and TRBJ2-1; the D gene is possibly TRBD1 (6 bases). Trimming removed 4 bases at V and 0 bases at J, with 22 bases between. Per germline, CDR1 LNHDA and CDR2 SQIVND (reference sequence). The CDR3 totals 19 residues. The CDR3 DNA sequence: TGTGCCAGTAGTACTCTATCCCGGGACATCTCTAGCTCCTACAATGAGCAGTTCTTC. Translated: CASSTLSRDISSSYNEQFF.

The chain joins TRBV19 to TRBJ2-3; D call uncertain. The CDR3 is 14 residues long. CDR1 is LNHDA, CDR2 SQIVND, per germline (reference sequence). With 1 base removed from V and 3 bases from J, the gap between germline ends came to 8 bases. CDR3 residues: CASSIGSTTDTQYF. CDR3 DNA: TGTGCCAGTAGTATAGGAAGTACTACAGATACGCAGTATTTT.

This chain uses TRBV7-2 with TRBJ2-3; D call uncertain. The CDR3 extends over 15 amino acids. Germline CDR1 and CDR2: SGHTA and FQGNSA. V shed 5 bases and J shed 2 bases, with 14 bases lying between them. CDR3 DNA: TGTGCCAGCAGCCCCAGACCTCTAGACACAGATACGCAGTATTTT. It specifies CASSPRPLDTDTQYF.

The chain uses TRBV5-5 and TRBJ1-6; 8 bases align to TRBD1. In germline, CDR1 is SGHKS, CDR2 YYEKEE (reference sequence). Trimming at V came to 3 bases and at J to 6 bases, leaving 5 bases not matched to a gene. The CDR3 spans 15 residues. The CDR3 sequence: CASSSTGDSNSPLHF. The CDR3 DNA follows: TGTGCCAGCAGCTCGACAGGGGACAGTAATTCACCCCTCCACTTT.

This chain uses TRBV7-2 with TRBJ1-1, with no clear D. This CDR3 is built from 13 residues. V lost 5 bases and J 1 base, leaving 8 bases between the germline ends. Germline V gene lookup returns CDR1 SGHTA and CDR2 FQGNSA. CDR3 amino acids: CASSVYRNTEAFF. CDR3 nucleotides: TGTGCCAGCAGCGTCTACAGGAACACTGAAGCTTTCTTT.

This clone was detected once. The chain joins TRBV7-8 to TRBJ1-5, with a possible D match to TRBD1 (5 bases). V was pared by 8 bases and J by 0 bases, with 8 bases between. CDR1 and CDR2 (germline): SGHVS, FQNEAQ. The CDR3 has 13 amino acids. As DNA, the CDR3 is TGTGCCAGCTCGGGGGATAGCAATCAGCCCCAGCATTTT. Residues: CASSGDSNQPQHF.

The chain's CDR3 is CASSGVGGQSYGYTF. CDR3 DNA: TGTGCCAGCAGTGGGGTGGGAGGGCAAAGCTATGGCTACACCTTC. This chain uses TRBV2 with TRBJ1-2, with unresolved D. The CDR3 covers 15 residues. The V gene lost 4 bases and the J gene lost 4 bases, with 16 bases spanning the gap. Germline CDR1 reads SNHLY; CDR2 reads FYNNEI.

This clone occurred once. J is TRBJ1-2 and V is TRBV14; maybe TRBD1 (6 bases). V was clipped by 4 bases and J by 8 bases, with 20 bases between them. The CDR3 covers 15 residues. Per the germline V gene, CDR1 is SGHDN and CDR2 is FVKESK. The CDR3 protein is CASSPLLGQRGGYTF. CDR3 bases: TGTGCCAGCAGCCCGCTGCTAGGACAGCGAGGAGGCTACACCTTC.

CDR3 nucleotides: TGTGCCAGCAGTTCCCGGACTAGCGGGATGACCCAGTACTTC. It translates to CASSSRTSGMTQYF. The genes are TRBV6-5 and TRBJ2-5; 12 bases agree with TRBD2. V lost 4 bases, J lost 7 bases, and 4 bases stayed unmatched. The germline V gene has CDR1 MNHEY and CDR2 SVGAGI. The CDR3 is 14 residues long.

The chain carries TRBV27 and TRBJ1-3, with D possibly matching TRBD1 (6 bases). The CDR3 totals 15 residues. Per the germline V gene, CDR1 is MNHEY and CDR2 is SMNVEV (reference sequence). The ends were cut back, 2 bases at V and 4 bases at J, with 12 bases in the middle. CDR3 coding DNA: TGTGCCAGCAGTTTAAATTCAGGGGCAGGAAACACCATATATTTT. It is translated as CASSLNSGAGNTIYF.

The chain couples TRBV20-1 to TRBJ1-1; a possible D gene is TRBD1 (6 bases). V lost 3 bases and J 11 bases, leaving 19 bases between the germline ends. The CDR3 loop spans 13 amino acids. Germline V gene sequence: CDR1 DFQATT, CDR2 SNEGSKA (reference sequence). This CDR3 is CSASLPTGHLAFF. Here the CDR3 DNA reads TGCAGTGCTAGTCTCCCCACGGGACATTTGGCTTTCTTT.

The chain has TRBV7-8 and TRBJ1-1; TRBD1 matches at 8 bases. V shed 2 bases, J shed 6 bases, and the junction held 8 bases outside the gene matches. The length of the CDR3 is 15 residues. The germline CDR1 and CDR2 sequences are SGHVS and FQNEAQ. The CDR3 loop reads CASSLQTGGYSEAFF. Written as DNA, the CDR3 is TGTGCCAGCAGCTTACAAACAGGGGGTTACTCTGAAGCTTTCTTT.